This T cell receptor (beta chain) was captured in a study of shared clonotypes between healthy human individuals. Naive CD8 isolation took CD45RO-negative cells positively selected for CCR7 and excluded terminally differentiated effector memory CD45RA+ cells. The study enrolled healthy HIV-negative adults without recent acute infections or vaccinations as donors. Germline V gene sequence: CDR1 SGHRS, CDR2 YFSETQ. This CDR3 comprises 14 residues. Trimming at V came to 8 bases and at J to 0 bases, leaving 4 bases not matched to a gene. In the source study's methods: For the immunoSEQ data, sequences were junction-only without quality scores, so filtering differed. Profiled with immunoSEQ multiplex PCR; TCRdb holds only in-frame clones, not every one. That table supplies the V and J calls and clone size; D and trimming were determined from the DNA. The table has roughly 890,000 clones, 80% to 95% seen once.

Sequencing was carried out using naive CD8+ T cells sorted from blood. The chain employs TRBV5-1 and TRBJ2-1; TRBD2 agrees at 8 bases. This receptor was obtained from a man aged 30 to 39 in good health. Written as DNA, the CDR3 is TGCGCCAGTTCAAGCGGGAGCTCCTACAATGAGCAGTTCTTC. This translates into CASSSGSSYNEQFF.